Listed below are T cell receptor beta chains from one sample, sequenced in a study of blood T cells in healthy people across ages. Via MiXCR, TCRdb re-called the 5' RACE reads, giving one row per CDR3 protein. The sample lists over 700,000 distinct CDR3 sequences, approximately 25% occurring once. This sample also belongs to another study, concerning T cells of mothers and their children.

Input material: blood. The receptor set was obtained from a boy aged 10-17 years in good health. CDR3s include the opening cysteine and the closing phenylalanine or tryptophan. D genes are given only for firm matches. A row's size may be missing; if present it is once, few, many or a size class.

TRBJ1-1 | 14 | NA | TRBV3-1 | few | TGTGCCAGCAGCCCCGGTAGGGGGGTATGGGAAGCTTTCTTT | CASSPGRGVWEAFF
TRBJ2-3 | 18 | NA | TRBV4-3 | NA | TGCGCCAGCAGCCAAGATCGGGACCTGATACCTAGCACAGATACGCAGTATTTT | CASSQDRDLIPSTDTQYF
TRBJ2-5 | 15 | TRBD2 | TRBV6-5 | few | TGTGCCAGCAGTTACAGACTAGCGGGGGAAGAGACTCAGTACTTC | CASSYRLAGEETQYF
TRBJ2-1 | 14 | NA | TRBV5-1 | NA | TGCGCCAGCAGCTTGGACAGGGCCCACAATGAGCAGTTCTTC | CASSLDRAHNEQFF
TRBJ1-5 | 14 | NA | TRBV28 | NA | TGTGCCAGCAGTTTAGAGGACCCCCTCGGGCCCCAGCATTTT | CASSLEDPLGPQHF
TRBJ1-2 | 13 | NA | TRBV29-1 | few | TGCAGCGTTACCCCAGGGACTAACTATGGCTACACCTTC | CSVTPGTNYGYTF
TRBJ2-2 | 15 | TRBD1 | TRBV5-1 | few | TGCGCCAGCAGCGACGGGACAGGAGACACCGGGGAGCTGTTTTTT | CASSDGTGDTGELFF
TRBJ2-5 | 15 | TRBD2 | TRBV7-2 | NA | TGTGCCAGCAGTTTGGCTAGCGGGAACCAAGAGACCCAGTACTTC | CASSLASGNQETQYF
TRBJ2-4 | 15 | NA | TRBV7-2 | NA | TGTGCCAGCAGCTTAGACCGGGTGGGTGTTGACATTCAGTACTTC | CASSLDRVGVDIQYF
TRBJ2-2 | 13 | NA | TRBV2 | few | TGTGCCAGCCGATTCGAGGGAGGCGGGGAGCTGTTTTTT | CASRFEGGGELFF
TRBJ1-5 | 15 | NA | TRBV7-9 | few | TGTGCCAGCAGCAAGGGCGGGGATAGCAATCAGCCCCAGCATTTT | CASSKGGDSNQPQHF
TRBJ2-5 | 13 | NA | TRBV28 | NA | TGTGCCAGCGGATATAGAGGGGGTGAGACCCAGTACTTC | CASGYRGGETQYF
TRBJ2-4 | 14 | TRBD1 | TRBV7-9 | NA | TGTGCCAGCAGCTTCTGGGGACAGGCCAACATTCAGTACTTC | CASSFWGQANIQYF
TRBJ2-6 | 14 | NA | TRBV5-5 | NA | TGTGCCAGCAGCCGGTTCTCTGGGGCCAACGTCCTGACTTTC | CASSRFSGANVLTF
TRBJ2-5 | 12 | NA | TRBV12-3/TRBV12-4 | few | TGTGCCAGCAAGCCCCGAGGGGAGACCCAGTACTTC | CASKPRGETQYF
TRBJ2-7 | 16 | TRBD2 | TRBV11-3 | NA | TGTGCCAGCAGCTTATTCCGGCGGGAGGGAGTTTACGAGCAGTACTTC | CASSLFRREGVYEQYF
TRBJ2-7 | 14 | TRBD1 | TRBV10-3 | many | TGTGCCATCAGGACGGACAGGGGATTCTACGAGCAGTACTTC | CAIRTDRGFYEQYF
TRBJ2-5 | 14 | NA | TRBV20-1 | once | TGCAGTGCTACCGAACCGGGAATCCAAGAGACCCAGTACTTC | CSATEPGIQETQYF
TRBJ2-1 | 15 | TRBD2 | TRBV4-1 | NA | TGCGCCAGCAGCCCCCCAGGCGGGAGTAGGTATGAGCAGTTCTTC | CASSPPGGSRYEQFF
TRBJ2-7 | 22 | TRBD2 | TRBV7-2 | NA | TGCGCCAGCAGCTTATGGCAAAGCAGGGACGTCCCTTTTAGCGGGGGACCCTACGAGCAGTACTTC | CASSLWQSRDVPFSGGPYEQYF
TRBJ2-1 | 15 | TRBD2 | TRBV28 | NA | TGTGCCAGCAGTTCCGTCCCGGGACTATACAATGAGCAGTTCTTC | CASSSVPGLYNEQFF
TRBJ2-1 | 13 | NA | TRBV7-3 | few | TGTGCCAGCAGTTTTGACTATCTCGATGAGCAGTTCTTC | CASSFDYLDEQFF
TRBJ1-2 | 16 | TRBD1 | TRBV7-8 | NA | TGTGCCAGCAGCTTAGGGAGGACAGGGGCGGCAAACGGCTACACCTTC | CASSLGRTGAANGYTF
TRBJ1-5 | 15 | NA | TRBV12-3/TRBV12-4 | NA | TGTGCCAGCAGTTTAAACCGACAGCCAAATCAGCCCCAGCATTTT | CASSLNRQPNQPQHF
TRBJ1-2 | 17 | TRBD1 | TRBV19 | NA | TGTGCCAGTAGTCCCCGGACAGGGGGCGTCGTTGACTATGGCTACACCTTC | CASSPRTGGVVDYGYTF
TRBJ1-5 | 13 | NA | TRBV27 | NA | TGTGCCAGCAGTCTAACAGGGCCCCAGCCCCAGCATTTT | CASSLTGPQPQHF
TRBJ2-7 | 17 | TRBD1 | TRBV7-9 | few | TGTGCCAGCAGCTTAGCTACCGGGACAGGGGTCTCGTACGAGCAGTACTTC | CASSLATGTGVSYEQYF
TRBJ1-1 | 14 | NA | TRBV7-6 | once | TGTGCCAGCAGCTTGTTGCGGGAAGACACTGAAGCTTTCTTT | CASSLLREDTEAFF
TRBJ1-1 | 15 | TRBD1 | TRBV12-3/TRBV12-4 | once | TGTGCCAGCAAACCTGGGACAGTAGTGAGCATTGAAGCTTTCTTT | CASKPGTVVSIEAFF
TRBJ2-5 | 14 | TRBD2 | TRBV29-1 | NA | TGCAGCGTTGAGGGGAGCGGGGGAGAGAGGTCCCAGTACTTC | CSVEGSGGERSQYF
TRBJ2-5 | 16 | TRBD2 | TRBV20-1 | NA | TGCAGTGCTATGCCCACGGGACTAGCGGACCAAGAGACCCAGTACTTC | CSAMPTGLADQETQYF
TRBJ2-3 | 15 | TRBD1 | TRBV7-9 | NA | TGTGCCAGCAGCCCGGGACAGGGACACACAGATACGCAGTATTTT | CASSPGQGHTDTQYF
TRBJ2-7 | 15 | NA | TRBV7-9 | NA | TGTGCCACCGAGGGTGGGGCGGGTTCAACCTACGAGCAGTACTTC | CATEGGAGSTYEQYF
TRBJ2-1 | 16 | TRBD2 | TRBV20-1 | few | TGCAGTGCTAGTAACCCTATGACTAGCGGCAACAATGAGCAGTTCTTC | CSASNPMTSGNNEQFF
TRBJ2-5 | 13 | NA | TRBV2 | NA | TGTGCCAGCAGTGATTTAACGCAGGGGACCCAGTACTTC | CASSDLTQGTQYF
TRBJ1-3 | 11 | NA | TRBV12-3/TRBV12-4 | many | TGTGCCAGCAGTTTAGGAAACACCATATATTTT | CASSLGNTIYF
TRBJ2-2 | 14 | NA | TRBV28 | few | TGTGCCAGCAGTTTATTAAGGGGCACCGGGGAGCTGTTTTTT | CASSLLRGTGELFF
TRBJ2-5 | 13 | TRBD2 | TRBV27 | NA | TGTGCCAGCATCGACGGACTAGCGGGGATCCAGTACTTC | CASIDGLAGIQYF
TRBJ1-4 | 17 | NA | TRBV2 | NA | TGTGCCAGCAGTGTTCGGCAGGACGAAGCAACTAATGAAAAACTGTTTTTT | CASSVRQDEATNEKLFF
TRBJ2-7 | 14 | TRBD2 | TRBV7-9 | NA | TGTACCAGCAGCCGGACTAGCGGGAGTACGGAGCAGTACTTC | CTSSRTSGSTEQYF
TRBJ2-1 | 14 | NA | TRBV20-1 | NA | TGCAGTGCTAGGCCCCCAGGGGTCCACAATGAGCAGTTCTTC | CSARPPGVHNEQFF
TRBJ1-4 | 14 | NA | TRBV12-3/TRBV12-4 | NA | TGTGCCAGCAGTACAGGGAGATCGGTTGAAAAACTGTTTTTT | CASSTGRSVEKLFF
TRBJ2-7 | 14 | NA | TRBV28 | few | TGTGCCAGCAGTTCCCCAAGGATTCTTTACGAGCAGTACTTC | CASSSPRILYEQYF
TRBJ2-1 | 13 | NA | TRBV28 | few | TGTGCCAGCAGACCCACAGACTGGAATGAGCAGTTCTTC | CASRPTDWNEQFF
TRBJ2-7 | 14 | NA | TRBV12-3/TRBV12-4 | NA | TGTGCCAGCACCACTCACCTGGGGACCTACGAGCAGTACTTC | CASTTHLGTYEQYF